The 23 T cell receptor beta chains in this list originate from one sample, sequenced in a study of blood T cell repertoires in COVID-19 (TCRdb year 2020). Library construction relied on the immunoSEQ multiplex PCR assay. TCRdb mirrors the immuneACCESS table, restricted to in-frame sequences. Some clones are absent from its copies; in checked studies, under half trace to an unresolved V gene, and the reason for the others is unknown. Counted in this sample were approximately 300,000 clones; about nine tenths of them appeared once. The top ten clonotypes cover approximately 11% of the sample. Source material: peripheral blood. The origin of the receptors is a woman aged 30 to 39 with COVID-19, enrolled during active disease.

The chain is built from TRBV7-9 and TRBJ1-2; D unresolved. V was trimmed by 1 base and J by 5 bases, leaving 8 bases between them. CDR3 length: 13 amino acids. Germline V gene sequence: CDR1 SEHNR, CDR2 FQNEAQ (reference sequence). In DNA, the CDR3 is TGTGCCAGCAGCTTAGACCCGAGTTATGGCTACACCTTC. Residues: CASSLDPSYGYTF.

The V and J genes are TRBV19 and TRBJ1-5; D might be TRBD1 (6 bases). With 7 bases removed from V and 2 bases from J, the gap between germline ends came to 21 bases. Germline CDR1 LNHDA, CDR2 SQIVND (reference sequence). This CDR3 has 17 residues. The CDR3 reads CASTDSRGIGGNQPQHF. CDR3 sequence (DNA): TGTGCCAGTACCGACTCAAGGGGGATTGGGGGCAATCAGCCCCAGCATTTT.

The J gene is TRBJ2-1, the V gene TRBV28; D perhaps matches TRBD1 (6 bases). V was trimmed by 6 bases and J by 4 bases, leaving 16 bases between them. CDR1 is MDHEN and CDR2 is SYDVKM in the germline V gene. The CDR3 runs 15 residues. The CDR3 nucleotides are TGTGCCAGCAGAACATCAGGGGCCCATTACAATGAGCAGTTCTTC. Protein product: CASRTSGAHYNEQFF.

The chain is built from TRBV6-5 and TRBJ2-7; D unclear. V was pared by 7 bases and J by 2 bases, with 15 bases between. The CDR3 loop spans 14 amino acids. In germline, CDR1 is MNHEY, CDR2 SVGAGI. The CDR3 DNA reads as TGTGCCAGCATTACGCCGGGTTCCGCCTACGAGCAGTACTTC. This sequence encodes CASITPGSAYEQYF.

This chain links TRBV10-2 with TRBJ2-7, with a tentative D call TRBD1 (5 bases). The CDR3 spans 14 residues. V shed 0 bases and J shed 4 bases, with 10 bases lying between them. Germline V gene data show CDR1 as WSHSY and CDR2 as SAAADI. CDR3 sequence reads: CASSESTGVYEQYF. The CDR3 nucleotides read TGCGCCAGCAGTGAGTCAACAGGAGTTTACGAGCAGTACTTC.

The chain recombines TRBV12-3 or TRBV12-4 with TRBJ2-7, with 9 positions matching TRBD2. The CDR3 runs 13 residues. The trim removed 9 bases at V and 2 bases at J, leaving 5 bases unmatched. CDR3 bases: TGTGCCAGTCGAGCGGGAGGCCCCTACGAGCAGTACTTC. Protein product: CASRAGGPYEQYF.

This rearrangement joins TRBV19 to TRBJ1-5; a weak D match, TRBD1 (5 bases). Germline V gene data show CDR1 as LNHDA and CDR2 as SQIVND (reference sequence). V was pared by 5 bases and J by 4 bases, with 15 bases between. The CDR3 contains 15 residues. CDR3 loop: CASSERVRGNQPQHF. DNA for the CDR3: TGTGCCAGTAGTGAGCGGGTTCGGGGGAATCAGCCCCAGCATTTT.

The CDR3, as DNA: TGTGCCAGCAGGGAAACTAGTTCCGCGTACGAGCAGTACTTC. Translated, it gives CASRETSSAYEQYF. J is TRBJ2-7 and V is TRBV2; D may be TRBD2 (5 bases). The CDR3 loop spans 14 amino acids. Looked up from germline, CDR1 is SNHLY and CDR2 is FYNNEI. V was cut by 6 bases and J by 4 bases, with 16 bases left in between. Full variable domain (missing parts from reference TRBV2 and TRBJ2-7): EPEVTQTPSHQVTQMGQEVILRCVPISNHLYFYWYRQILGQKVEFLVSFYNNEISEKSEIFDDQFSVERPDGSNFTLKIRSTKLEDSAMYFCASRETSSAYEQYFGPGTRLTVT.

Remarks on this clone: One end of the junction varies from germline; a read error may be responsible. Different DNA sequences within this sample yield the same CDR3. The V call is TRBV7-3, the J call TRBJ2-1, with D possibly TRBD2 on 6 matching bases. Germline V lookup: CDR1 SGHTA, CDR2 FQGTGA. The CDR3 sequence is 15 residues long. The CDR3 nucleotides read TGTGCCAGCAGCCGAAGTGGCGGGATAGCCAATGAACAGTTCTTC. Translation gives CASSRSGGIANEQFF.

V and J are TRBV12-3 or TRBV12-4 and TRBJ2-7, with unresolved D. Trimming cost V 6 bases and J 6 bases, with 12 bases left between them. The CDR3 totals 12 residues. The CDR3: CASSRPGREQYF. The DNA for the CDR3 is TGTGCCAGCAGCCGCCCGGGTCGCGAGCAGTACTTC.

The CDR3 protein is CASSENRGLQPQHF. The CDR3 coding sequence is TGTGCCAGCAGTGAAAACAGGGGATTGCAGCCCCAGCATTTT. The V and J genes are TRBV6-1 and TRBJ1-5; 7 bases line up with TRBD1. CDR1 is MNHNS and CDR2 is SASEGT in the germline V gene. V dropped 2 bases and J dropped 7; count of bases not matched to a gene: 5. The length of the CDR3 is 14 residues.

The V and J genes are TRBV6-6 and TRBJ1-1; D might be TRBD1 (6 bases). CDR3 length: 14 amino acids. The germline V gene encodes CDR1 MNHNY and CDR2 SVGAGI (reference sequence). Trimming shortened V by 6 bases and J by 3 bases, and 14 bases separated the two germline ends. CDR3 in DNA: TGTGCCAGCAGACAGGGAGTTGGGTACACTGAAGCTTTCTTT. This translates into CASRQGVGYTEAFF.

The chain carries TRBV28 and TRBJ1-4; maybe TRBD1 (5 bases). Germline assignment: CDR1 MDHEN and CDR2 SYDVKM. There are 15 residues in the CDR3. V lost 2 bases and J 5 bases, leaving 12 bases between the germline ends. The CDR3 here is CASSLLGQLNEKLFF. The CDR3, as DNA: TGTGCCAGCAGTTTACTGGGGCAGCTGAATGAAAAACTGTTTTTT.

V gene TRBV9 combines with J gene TRBJ2-5, with 7 bases lining up with TRBD1. Trimming took 4 bases from V and 4 from J; bases not matched to a gene: 7. This CDR3 has 14 residues. Per the germline V gene, CDR1 is SGDLS and CDR2 is YYNGEE. Written as DNA, the CDR3 is TGTGCCAGCAGCCCAGGACAGGCCGGAGAGACCCAGTACTTC. It specifies CASSPGQAGETQYF.

This chain connects TRBV6-5 to TRBJ2-1; D is perhaps TRBD2 (6 bases). Trimming cost V 7 bases and J 0 bases, with 13 bases left between them. This CDR3 spans 15 amino acids. Germline V gene lookup returns CDR1 MNHEY and CDR2 SVGAGI. The CDR3 DNA is TGTGCCAGCACCGGGGCGGGGAGCTCCTACAATGAGCAGTTCTTC. This codes for CASTGAGSSYNEQFF.

Remarks on this clone: This same CDR3 is encoded by further DNA sequences in the sample. The chain employs TRBV2 and TRBJ2-7; the D is unclear. Trimming removed 3 bases at V and 4 bases at J, with 4 bases between. Looked up from germline, CDR1 is SNHLY and CDR2 is FYNNEI. There are 11 residues in the CDR3. The CDR3 coding sequence is TGTGCCAGCAGTGAGTATTACGAGCAGTACTTC. Translated, it gives CASSEYYEQYF.

This chain joins TRBV6-5 and TRBJ1-3, with a possible D match to TRBD1 (5 bases). The CDR3 sequence is 13 residues long. Germline assignment: CDR1 MNHEY and CDR2 SVGAGI. V lost 9 bases, J lost 2 bases, and 11 bases lay in between. CDR3 sequence: CASAGVAGNTIYF. DNA for the CDR3: TGTGCCAGTGCGGGGGTAGCTGGAAACACCATATATTTT.

This chain uses TRBV2 with TRBJ2-1, with D tentatively TRBD2 (5 bases). Germline V lookup: CDR1 SNHLY, CDR2 FYNNEI. Trimming pared 6 bases from V and 6 bases from J, leaving 12 bases between. The CDR3 loop spans 13 amino acids. The CDR3 sequence: CASRPTLANEQFF. The CDR3 region has the DNA TGTGCCAGCAGACCGACTCTAGCCAATGAGCAGTTCTTC.

This chain joins TRBV28 and TRBJ2-3; a weak D match, TRBD1 (6 bases). V was trimmed by 5 bases and J by 2 bases, leaving 17 bases between them. Germline V gene data show CDR1 as MDHEN and CDR2 as SYDVKM. CDR3 length: 16 residues. The CDR3 region is CASSLRSTGATDTQYF. The CDR3 bases are TGTGCCAGCAGTCTACGGTCGACAGGAGCCACAGATACGCAGTATTTT.

The genes are TRBV5-1 and TRBJ2-7; 10 bases are shared with TRBD1. This CDR3 region has 17 residues. Losses at the gene ends were 0 bases for V and 5 bases for J; bases not matched to a gene: 11. Germline loops: CDR1 SGHRS, CDR2 YFSETQ. CDR3 region: CASSLGSSGQGIHEQYF. The CDR3 DNA sequence: TGCGCCAGCAGCTTGGGGTCCTCGGGACAGGGGATCCACGAGCAGTACTTC. The variable domain in full, completed from reference TRBV5-1 and TRBJ2-7, reads KAGVTQTPRYLIKTRGQQVTLSCSPISGHRSVSWYQQTPGQGLQFLFEYFSETQRNKGNFPGRFSGRQFSNSRSEMNVSTLELGDSALYLCASSLGSSGQGIHEQYFGPGTRLTVT.

The chain is built from TRBV19 and TRBJ2-2, with 8 bases that match TRBD1. The CDR3 extends over 16 amino acids. Germline CDR1 LNHDA, CDR2 SQIVND (reference sequence). V was clipped by 5 bases and J by 2 bases; unmatched bases: 7. CDR3 DNA: TGTGCCAGTAGTCGCGGACAGGGAGCAAACACCGGGGAGCTGTTTTTT. It encodes CASSRGQGANTGELFF.

The chain combines TRBV4-1 with TRBJ1-2; D unresolved. This CDR3 spans 15 amino acids. From germline, CDR1 is MGHRA and CDR2 YSYEKL. The V gene lost 0 bases and the J gene lost 3 bases, with 11 bases spanning the gap. The CDR3 sequence is CASSQERTAYYGYTF. The CDR3 coding sequence is TGCGCCAGCAGCCAAGAGAGAACAGCTTACTATGGCTACACCTTC.

This chain uses TRBV11-2 with TRBJ2-3, with 11 positions matching TRBD1. Germline loops: CDR1 SGHAT, CDR2 FQNNGV. The ends lost 7 bases at V and 4 bases at J; junction bases unmatched: 7. This CDR3 contains 15 residues. CDR3 nucleotide sequence: TGTGCCAGCACCGTGGACAGGGGGCTTTCAGATACGCAGTATTTT. Translated: CASTVDRGLSDTQYF. Looking up the rest from reference TRBV11-2 and TRBJ2-3 gives the full variable domain: EAGVAQSPRYKIIEKRQSVAFWCNPISGHATLYWYQQILGQGPKLLIQFQNNGVVDDSQLPKDRFSAERLKGVDSTLKIQPAKLEDSAVYLCASTVDRGLSDTQYFGPGTRLTVL.